Listed below are T cell receptor beta chains from one sample, sequenced in a study of T cell repertoires in cytomegalovirus infection. TCRdb re-called the reads with MiXCR, one entry per CDR3 protein. The data contain approximately 400,000 distinct CDR3 sequences, roughly 31% of them singletons. Sequencing used PBMCs. These receptors all stem from a human donor in good health (CMV status not recorded). Some clones in this sample may be carry-over from other donors' samples. The CDR3 runs from the conserved cysteine through the conserved F or W. The order of the fields is clone size, V gene, J gene, D gene, CDR3 protein, CDR3 DNA. The D gene is left open where the match is weak. The size entry is marked missing in some rows and otherwise reads once, few, many or a size class.

few	TRBV12-5	TRBJ1-1	NA	CASGTGNTEAFF	TGTGCTAGTGGGACAGGGAACACTGAAGCTTTCTTT
NA	TRBV7-9	TRBJ1-2	TRBD1	CASSYRTGYGYTF	TGTGCCAGCAGCTACCGGACAGGGTACGGCTACACCTTC
NA	TRBV12-3/TRBV12-4	TRBJ2-1	NA	CASSLNNGNEQFF	TGTGCCAGCAGTTTAAACAACGGCAATGAGCAGTTCTTC
many	TRBV6-2/TRBV6-3	TRBJ2-1	NA	CASSRPGNNEQFF	TGTGCCAGCAGTCGACCTGGGAACAATGAGCAGTTCTTC
many	TRBV28	TRBJ1-4	NA	CASSLSTATNEKLFF	TGTGCCAGCAGTTTATCCACCGCAACTAATGAAAAACTGTTTTTT
many	TRBV7-2	TRBJ1-2	NA	CASSLDRFLRGSYGYTF	TGTGCCAGCAGCTTAGATAGATTTCTAAGGGGGTCCTATGGCTACACCTTC
few	TRBV5-4	TRBJ1-1	NA	CASSRATDTEAFF	TGTGCCAGCAGCCGCGCCACCGACACTGAAGCTTTCTTT
few	TRBV11-2	TRBJ2-1	TRBD2	CASSHLAGGRNEQFF	TGTGCCAGCAGCCATTTAGCGGGGGGGCGCAATGAGCAGTTCTTC
many	TRBV7-2	TRBJ1-5	NA	CASNLGGASQPQHF	TGTGCCAGCAATCTTGGGGGGGCCAGTCAGCCCCAGCATTTT
NA	TRBV11-2	TRBJ1-1	NA	CASRFTGPAGNTEAFF	TGTGCCAGCCGCTTTACAGGGCCCGCGGGGAACACTGAAGCGTTCTTT
NA	TRBV3-1	TRBJ2-2	NA	CASSQDFVRVGTGELFF	TGTGCCAGCAGCCAAGATTTCGTAAGGGTCGGCACCGGGGAGCTGTTTTTT
once	TRBV5-1	TRBJ1-2	NA	CASSVGVPQSYGYTF	TGCGCCAGCAGCGTGGGGGTCCCCCAGAGCTATGGCTACACCTTC
many	TRBV11-2	TRBJ2-7	NA	CASSRLGRGASYEQYF	TGTGCCAGCAGCCGGTTAGGGCGGGGAGCATCCTACGAGCAGTACTTC
NA	TRBV4-1	TRBJ2-1	NA	CASSQDVGGDSYNEQFF	TGTGCCAGCAGCCAAGATGTTGGCGGAGACTCCTACAATGAGCAGTTCTTC
few	TRBV6-5	TRBJ1-1	NA	CASSYQRATNTEAFF	TGTGCCAGCAGTTACCAGCGGGCCACCAACACTGAAGCTTTCTTT
NA	TRBV19	TRBJ1-5	NA	CASSIDRAPYQPQHF	TGTGCCAGTAGTATAGACAGGGCCCCTTATCAGCCCCAGCATTTT
NA	TRBV6-6	TRBJ2-1	TRBD2	CASGGGRNEQFF	TGTGCCAGTGGCGGGGGTAGAAATGAGCAGTTCTTC
many	TRBV6-5	TRBJ1-5	NA	CASSYDRYSNQPQHF	TGTGCCAGCAGCTATGACAGATATAGCAATCAGCCCCAGCATTTT
many	TRBV11-2	TRBJ1-2	NA	CASSATRGRAGYTF	TGTGCCAGCAGCGCTACTCGAGGGAGAGCTGGCTACACCTTC
NA	TRBV15	TRBJ2-3	NA	CATSRDLDTQYF	TGTGCCACCAGCAGAGACCTTGATACGCAGTATTTT
many	TRBV11-1	TRBJ2-3	NA	CASSPRDPPDTQYF	TGTGCCAGCAGCCCACGGGATCCCCCGGATACGCAGTATTTT
many	TRBV5-6	TRBJ2-3	TRBD1	CASSQPGTGVGDTQYF	TGTGCCAGCAGCCAACCGGGAACAGGGGTAGGAGATACGCAGTATTTT
few	TRBV20-1	TRBJ2-3	TRBD2	CSAIAGGSTDTQYF	TGCAGTGCTATAGCGGGGGGCTCCACAGATACGCAGTATTTT
NA	TRBV7-2	TRBJ2-2	NA	CASSLESRNTWELFF	TGTGCCAGCAGCTTAGAGTCCAGGAACACCTGGGAGCTGTTTTTT
few	TRBV11-2	TRBJ1-4	NA	CASSLGAGGQEKLFF	TGTGCCAGCAGCTTGGGGGCGGGGGGTCAGGAAAAACTGTTTTTT
NA	TRBV4-2	TRBJ2-2	TRBD1	CASSTEGAGGTGELFF	TGTGCCAGCAGCACTGAGGGGGCTGGTGGGACCGGGGAGCTGTTTTTT
NA	TRBV27	TRBJ1-4	NA	CASSLGGKLFF	TGTGCCAGCAGTTTGGGCGGAAAACTGTTTTTT
NA	TRBV7-9	TRBJ2-1	TRBD1	CASSDAGTGFSYNEQFF	TGTGCCAGCAGCGACGCCGGGACAGGGTTCTCCTACAATGAGCAGTTCTTC
many	TRBV7-8	TRBJ2-1	NA	CASSSGATYNEQFF	TGTGCCAGCAGCTCCGGTGCGACTTACAATGAGCAGTTCTTC
many	TRBV7-9	TRBJ2-3	NA	CASSLDGTNTDTQYF	TGTGCCAGCAGCTTAGACGGGACAAACACAGATACGCAGTATTTT
NA	TRBV6-1	TRBJ2-1	NA	CATSPGTSTYNEQFF	TGTGCCACCAGCCCGGGGACTTCCACCTACAATGAGCAGTTCTTC
few	TRBV6-2/TRBV6-3	TRBJ2-7	NA	CASSHEGPWDSQYEQYF	TGTGCCAGCAGTCACGAGGGCCCCTGGGACTCCCAGTACGAGCAGTACTTC
NA	TRBV7-2	TRBJ2-1	NA	CASSLADRVLNEQFF	TGTGCCAGCAGCTTAGCAGATAGGGTGTTGAATGAGCAGTTCTTC
NA	TRBV6-6	TRBJ1-5	NA	CASSERRTYSNQPQHF	TGTGCCAGCAGTGAGAGGCGGACGTATAGCAATCAGCCCCAGCATTTT
NA	TRBV11-2	TRBJ2-1	NA	CASSSDSFGSYNEQFF	TGTGCCAGCAGCTCTGACTCCTTCGGGTCCTACAATGAGCAGTTCTTC
few	TRBV6-5	TRBJ2-1	TRBD2	CASSYSNGGGQDEQFF	TGTGCCAGCAGTTACTCGAACGGCGGGGGGCAAGATGAGCAGTTCTTC
NA	TRBV28	TRBJ2-1	NA	CASSPLGSYEQFF	TGTGCCAGCAGTCCATTGGGGAGCTATGAGCAGTTCTTC
NA	TRBV20-1	TRBJ1-3	NA	CSARAGWEGTIYF	TGCAGTGCTAGAGCAGGCTGGGAAGGCACCATATATTTT
NA	TRBV20-1	TRBJ1-5	NA	CSARDSAGVGQPQHF	TGCAGTGCTAGAGATAGCGCGGGGGTTGGGCAGCCCCAGCATTTT
NA	TRBV29-1	TRBJ2-2	TRBD1	CSDRGPDTGELFF	TGCAGCGACAGGGGTCCGGACACCGGGGAGCTGTTTTTT
NA	TRBV4-3	TRBJ1-1	TRBD1	CASSQDNRGVTEAFF	TGCGCCAGCAGCCAGGACAACAGGGGGGTCACTGAAGCTTTCTTT
few	TRBV6-5	TRBJ2-7	TRBD1	CASSYSRQGVYEQYF	TGTGCCAGCAGTTACTCCCGACAGGGGGTTTACGAGCAGTACTTC
few	TRBV6-1	TRBJ2-7	NA	CASSELSYEQYF	TGTGCCAGCAGTGAACTTTCCTACGAGCAGTACTTC
NA	TRBV19	TRBJ2-2	TRBD2	CASILAGGSSGELFF	TGTGCCAGTATACTAGCGGGTGGTAGCTCCGGGGAGCTGTTTTTT